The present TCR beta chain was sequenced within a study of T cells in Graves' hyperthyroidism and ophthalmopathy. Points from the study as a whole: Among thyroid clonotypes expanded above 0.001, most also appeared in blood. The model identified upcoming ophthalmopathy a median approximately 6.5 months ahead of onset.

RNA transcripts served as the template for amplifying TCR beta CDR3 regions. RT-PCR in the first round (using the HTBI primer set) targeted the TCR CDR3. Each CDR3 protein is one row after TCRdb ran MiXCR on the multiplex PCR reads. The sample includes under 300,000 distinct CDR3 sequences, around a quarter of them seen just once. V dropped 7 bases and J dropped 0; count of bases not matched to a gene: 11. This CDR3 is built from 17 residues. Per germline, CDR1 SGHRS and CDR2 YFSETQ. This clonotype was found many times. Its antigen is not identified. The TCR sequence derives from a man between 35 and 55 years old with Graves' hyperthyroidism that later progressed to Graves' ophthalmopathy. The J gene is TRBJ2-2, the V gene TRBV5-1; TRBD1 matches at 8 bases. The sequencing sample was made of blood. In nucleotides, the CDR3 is TGCGCCAGCTCACCAGTGGGACAGGCTTCGAACACCGGGGAGCTGTTTTTT. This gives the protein CASSPVGQASNTGELFF. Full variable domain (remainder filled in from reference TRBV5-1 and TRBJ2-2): KAGVTQTPRYLIKTRGQQVTLSCSPISGHRSVSWYQQTPGQGLQFLFEYFSETQRNKGNFPGRFSGRQFSNSRSEMNVSTLELGDSALYLCASSPVGQASNTGELFFGEGSRLTVL.